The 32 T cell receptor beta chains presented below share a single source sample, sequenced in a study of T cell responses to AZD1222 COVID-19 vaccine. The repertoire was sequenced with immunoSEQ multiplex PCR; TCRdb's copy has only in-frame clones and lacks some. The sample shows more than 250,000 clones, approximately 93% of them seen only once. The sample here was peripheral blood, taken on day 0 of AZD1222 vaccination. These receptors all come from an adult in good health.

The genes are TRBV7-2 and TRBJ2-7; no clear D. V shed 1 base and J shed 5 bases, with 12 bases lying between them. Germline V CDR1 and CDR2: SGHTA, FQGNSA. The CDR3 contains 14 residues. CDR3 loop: CASSLGPRKDEQYF. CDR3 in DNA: TGTGCCAGCAGCTTAGGGCCCCGGAAGGACGAGCAGTACTTC.

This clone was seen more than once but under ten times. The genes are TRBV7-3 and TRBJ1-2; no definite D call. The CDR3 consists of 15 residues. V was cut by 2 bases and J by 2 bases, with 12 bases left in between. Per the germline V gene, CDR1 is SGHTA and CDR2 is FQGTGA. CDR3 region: CASSLDGRPNYGYTF. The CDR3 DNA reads TGTGCCAGCAGCTTAGATGGCAGGCCAAACTATGGCTACACCTTC.

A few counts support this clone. CDR3 residues: CASSHPGEQETQYF. CDR3 in DNA: TGTGCCAGCAGTCACCCAGGGGAGCAAGAGACCCAGTACTTC. The chain joins TRBV6-2 or TRBV6-3 to TRBJ2-5, with D perhaps TRBD1 (6 bases). CDR3 length: 14 amino acids. Trimming shortened V by 5 bases and J by 2 bases, and 12 bases separated the two germline ends. Germline CDR1 is MNHEY and CDR2 is SVGEGT.

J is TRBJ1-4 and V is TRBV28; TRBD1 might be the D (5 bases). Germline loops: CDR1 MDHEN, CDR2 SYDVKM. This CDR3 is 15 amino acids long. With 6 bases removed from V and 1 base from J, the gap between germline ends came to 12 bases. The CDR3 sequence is CASRPLGETNEKLFF. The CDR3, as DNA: TGTGCCAGCAGGCCATTGGGGGAAACTAATGAAAAACTGTTTTTT.

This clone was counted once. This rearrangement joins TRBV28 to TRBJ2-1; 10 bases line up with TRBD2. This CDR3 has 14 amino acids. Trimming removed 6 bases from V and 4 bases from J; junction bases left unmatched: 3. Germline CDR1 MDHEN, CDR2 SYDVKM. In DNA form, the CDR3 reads TGTGCCAGCAGAACTAGCGGGACTTACAATGAGCAGTTCTTC. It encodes CASRTSGTYNEQFF.

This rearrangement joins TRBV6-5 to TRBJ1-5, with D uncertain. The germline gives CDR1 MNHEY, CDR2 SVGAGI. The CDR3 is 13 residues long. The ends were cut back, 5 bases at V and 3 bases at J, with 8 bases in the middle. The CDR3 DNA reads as TGTGCCAGCAGTCCCGGGCCCAATCAGCCCCAGCATTTT. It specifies CASSPGPNQPQHF.

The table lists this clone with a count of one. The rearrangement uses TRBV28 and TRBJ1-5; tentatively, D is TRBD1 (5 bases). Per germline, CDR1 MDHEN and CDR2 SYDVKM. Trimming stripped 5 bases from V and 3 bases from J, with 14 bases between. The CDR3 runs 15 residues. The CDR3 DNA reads TGTGCCAGCAGTCCAAGGCGACAGTACAATCAGCCCCAGCATTTT. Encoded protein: CASSPRRQYNQPQHF.

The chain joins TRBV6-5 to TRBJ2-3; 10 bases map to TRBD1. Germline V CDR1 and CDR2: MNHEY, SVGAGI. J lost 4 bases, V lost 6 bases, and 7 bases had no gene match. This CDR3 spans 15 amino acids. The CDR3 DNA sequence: TGTGCCAGCAGGGATGACAGGGGGCTGGCAGATACGCAGTATTTT. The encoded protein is CASRDDRGLADTQYF.

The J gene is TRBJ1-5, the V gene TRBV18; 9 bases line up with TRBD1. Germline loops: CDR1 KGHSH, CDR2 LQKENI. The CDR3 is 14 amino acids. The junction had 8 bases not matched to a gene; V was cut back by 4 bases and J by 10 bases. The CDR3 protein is CASSLRQGEGPQHF. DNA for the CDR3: TGTGCCAGCTCACTTCGACAGGGGGAGGGTCCCCAGCATTTT.

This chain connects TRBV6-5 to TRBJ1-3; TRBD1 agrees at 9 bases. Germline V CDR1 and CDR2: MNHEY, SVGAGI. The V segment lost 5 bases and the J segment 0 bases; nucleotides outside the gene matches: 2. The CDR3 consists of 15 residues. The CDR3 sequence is CASSRTGDSGNTIYF. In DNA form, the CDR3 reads TGTGCCAGCAGTCGGACAGGGGACTCTGGAAACACCATATATTTT.

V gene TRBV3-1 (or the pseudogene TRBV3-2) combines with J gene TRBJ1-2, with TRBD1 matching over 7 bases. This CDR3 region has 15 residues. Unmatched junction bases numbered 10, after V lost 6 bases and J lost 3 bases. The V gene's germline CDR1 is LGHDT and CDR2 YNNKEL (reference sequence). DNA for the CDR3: TGTGCCAGCAGTCAACAGGGGCGGATTGACTATGGCTACACCTTC. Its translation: CASSQQGRIDYGYTF.

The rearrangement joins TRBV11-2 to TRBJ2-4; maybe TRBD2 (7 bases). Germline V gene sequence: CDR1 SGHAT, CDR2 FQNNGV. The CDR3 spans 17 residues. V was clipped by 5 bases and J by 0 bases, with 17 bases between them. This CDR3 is CASSRLGGVLAKNIQYF. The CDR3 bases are TGTGCCAGCAGCCGCTTAGGGGGGGTACTAGCCAAAAACATTCAGTACTTC.

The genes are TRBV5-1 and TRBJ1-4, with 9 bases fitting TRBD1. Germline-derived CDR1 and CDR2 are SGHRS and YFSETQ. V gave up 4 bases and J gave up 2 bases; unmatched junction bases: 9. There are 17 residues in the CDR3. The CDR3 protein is CASSLGQGPSTNEKLFF. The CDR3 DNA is TGCGCCAGCAGCCTAGGACAGGGGCCCTCTACTAATGAAAAACTGTTTTTT.

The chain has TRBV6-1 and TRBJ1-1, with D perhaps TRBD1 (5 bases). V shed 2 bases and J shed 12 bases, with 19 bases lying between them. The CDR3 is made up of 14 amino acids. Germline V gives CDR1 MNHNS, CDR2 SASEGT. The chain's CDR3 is CASSEWDLYGKTFF. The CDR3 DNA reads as TGTGCCAGCAGTGAATGGGACCTCTATGGCAAAACTTTCTTT.

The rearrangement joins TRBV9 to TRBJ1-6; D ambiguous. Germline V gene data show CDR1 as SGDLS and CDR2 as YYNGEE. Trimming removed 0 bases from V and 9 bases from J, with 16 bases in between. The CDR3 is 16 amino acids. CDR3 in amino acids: CASSVGGGESSSPLHF. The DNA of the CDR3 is TGTGCCAGCAGCGTAGGAGGTGGGGAGAGTTCTTCACCCCTCCACTTT.

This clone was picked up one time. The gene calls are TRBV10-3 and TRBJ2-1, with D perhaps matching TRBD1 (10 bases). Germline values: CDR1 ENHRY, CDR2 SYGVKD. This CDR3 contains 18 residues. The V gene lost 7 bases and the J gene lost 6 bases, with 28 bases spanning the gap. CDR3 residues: CAITPGQGRREGGNEQFF. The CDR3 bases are TGTGCCATCACGCCGGGACAGGGGAGGCGGGAGGGCGGCAATGAGCAGTTCTTC.

Here the CDR3 DNA reads TGCGCCAGCAGCTTGAGAGGGACTACCTCCTACAATGAGCAGTTCTTC. Translating it yields CASSLRGTTSYNEQFF. The V and J genes are TRBV5-1 and TRBJ2-1; 7 bases fit TRBD2. Per the germline V gene, CDR1 is SGHRS and CDR2 is YFSETQ. The CDR3 is 16 amino acids. With V trimmed by 1 base and J by 0 bases, 4 bases remained unmatched.

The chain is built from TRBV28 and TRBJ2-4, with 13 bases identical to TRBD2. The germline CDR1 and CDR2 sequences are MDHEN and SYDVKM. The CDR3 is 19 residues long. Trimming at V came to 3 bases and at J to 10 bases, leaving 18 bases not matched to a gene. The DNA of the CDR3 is TGTGCCAGCAGTTTCCGGACTAGCGGGAGTAGGTTTGGAACACAAATTCAGTACTTC. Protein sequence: CASSFRTSGSRFGTQIQYF.

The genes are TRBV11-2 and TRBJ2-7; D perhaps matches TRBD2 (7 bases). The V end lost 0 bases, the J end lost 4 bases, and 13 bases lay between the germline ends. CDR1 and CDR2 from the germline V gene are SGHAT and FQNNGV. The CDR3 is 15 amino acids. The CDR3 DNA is TGTGCCAGCAGCTTAGATCTAGGGGGAGGGTACGAGCAGTACTTC. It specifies CASSLDLGGGYEQYF.

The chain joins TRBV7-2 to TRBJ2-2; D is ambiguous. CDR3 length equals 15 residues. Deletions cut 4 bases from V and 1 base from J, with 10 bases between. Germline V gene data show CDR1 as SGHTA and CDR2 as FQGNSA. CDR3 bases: TGTGCCAGCAGCTCCCTGGCTTTGAACACCGGGGAGCTGTTTTTT. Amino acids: CASSSLALNTGELFF.

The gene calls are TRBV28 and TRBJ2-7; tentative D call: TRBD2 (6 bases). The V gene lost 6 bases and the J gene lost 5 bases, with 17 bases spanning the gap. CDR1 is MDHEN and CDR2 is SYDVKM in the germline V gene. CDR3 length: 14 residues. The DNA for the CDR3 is TGTGCCAGCAGCCCCGAGGCCGGGAGAGACGAGCAGTACTTC. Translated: CASSPEAGRDEQYF.

The CDR3 sequence is CASSLPTGRSYEQYF. CDR3 DNA sequence: TGTGCCAGCAGCCTCCCGACAGGGAGATCCTACGAGCAGTACTTC. The chain couples TRBV5-5 to TRBJ2-7; 7 nucleotides line up with TRBD1. The CDR3 is 15 residues long. After removal of 4 bases from V and 1 base from J, the junction contained 8 bases not matched to a gene. The germline gives CDR1 SGHKS, CDR2 YYEKEE (reference sequence). Variable domain in full (rest from reference TRBV5-5 and TRBJ2-7): DAGVTQSPTHLIKTRGQQVTLRCSPISGHKSVSWYQQVLGQGPQFIFQYYEKEERGRGNFPDRFSARQFPNYSSELNVNALLLGDSALYLCASSLPTGRSYEQYFGPGTRLTVT.

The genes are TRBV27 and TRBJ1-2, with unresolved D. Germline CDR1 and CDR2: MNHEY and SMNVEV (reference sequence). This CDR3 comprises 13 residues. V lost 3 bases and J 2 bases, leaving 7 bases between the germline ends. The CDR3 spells CASSLRGNYGYTF. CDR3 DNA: TGTGCCAGCAGTTTGCGGGGAAACTATGGCTACACCTTC.

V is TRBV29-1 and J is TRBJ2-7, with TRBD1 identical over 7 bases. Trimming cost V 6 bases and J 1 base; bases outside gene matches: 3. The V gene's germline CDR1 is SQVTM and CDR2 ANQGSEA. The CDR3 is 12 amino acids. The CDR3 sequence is CSVLQGSYEQYF. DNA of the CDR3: TGCAGCGTCCTACAGGGGTCCTACGAGCAGTACTTC.

The CDR3 sequence is CSVVGSPTESRGYTF. CDR3 in DNA: TGCAGCGTTGTCGGGTCACCTACAGAATCCCGTGGCTACACCTTC. The chain has TRBV29-1 and TRBJ1-2; D is uncertain. Germline lookup yields CDR1 SQVTM and CDR2 ANQGSEA. Trimming left V 4 bases short and J 7 bases short, with 22 bases between. The CDR3 sequence is 15 residues long.

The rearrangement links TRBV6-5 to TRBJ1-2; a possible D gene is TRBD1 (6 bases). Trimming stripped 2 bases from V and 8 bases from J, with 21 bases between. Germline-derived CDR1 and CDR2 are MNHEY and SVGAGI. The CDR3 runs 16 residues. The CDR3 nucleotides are TGTGCCAGCAGTTACGGGGGCATGGAGGGACTAAGGGGCTACACCTTC. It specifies CASSYGGMEGLRGYTF.

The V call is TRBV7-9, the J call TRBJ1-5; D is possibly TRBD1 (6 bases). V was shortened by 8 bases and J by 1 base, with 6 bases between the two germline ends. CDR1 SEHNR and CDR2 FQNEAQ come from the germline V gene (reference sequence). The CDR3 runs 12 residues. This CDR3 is CASQGSNQPQHF. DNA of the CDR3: TGTGCCAGCCAGGGGAGCAATCAGCCCCAGCATTTT.

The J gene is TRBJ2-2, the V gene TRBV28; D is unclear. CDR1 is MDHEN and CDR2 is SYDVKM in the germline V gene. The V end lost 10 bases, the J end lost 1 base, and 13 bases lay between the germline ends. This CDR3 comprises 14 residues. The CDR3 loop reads CATSSRQNTGELFF. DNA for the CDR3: TGTGCCACCTCCTCCCGACAGAACACCGGGGAGCTGTTTTTT.

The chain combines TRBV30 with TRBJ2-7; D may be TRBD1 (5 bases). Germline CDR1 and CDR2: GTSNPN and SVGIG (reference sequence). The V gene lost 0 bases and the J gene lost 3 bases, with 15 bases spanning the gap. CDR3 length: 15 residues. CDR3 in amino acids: CAWSVPHRSRYEQYF. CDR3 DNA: TGTGCCTGGAGTGTACCCCACAGGAGCCGCTACGAGCAGTACTTC.

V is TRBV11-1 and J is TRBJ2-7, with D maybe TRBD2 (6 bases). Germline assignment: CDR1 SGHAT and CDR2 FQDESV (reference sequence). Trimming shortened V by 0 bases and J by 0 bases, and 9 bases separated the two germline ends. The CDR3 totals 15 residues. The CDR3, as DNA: TGTGCCAGCAGCTTAGCGGGGAGGACCTCCTACGAGCAGTACTTC. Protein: CASSLAGRTSYEQYF.

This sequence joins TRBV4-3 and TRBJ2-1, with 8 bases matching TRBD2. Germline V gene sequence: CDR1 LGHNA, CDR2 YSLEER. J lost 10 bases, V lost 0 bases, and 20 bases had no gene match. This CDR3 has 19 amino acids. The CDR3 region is CASSQEGGRAGGPVGEQFF. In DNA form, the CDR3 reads TGCGCCAGCAGCCAAGAAGGAGGGAGGGCGGGAGGCCCCGTCGGAGAGCAGTTCTTC.

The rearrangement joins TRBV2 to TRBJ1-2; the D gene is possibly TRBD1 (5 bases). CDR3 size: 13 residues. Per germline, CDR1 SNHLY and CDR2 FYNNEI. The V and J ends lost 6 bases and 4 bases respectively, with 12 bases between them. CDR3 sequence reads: CASREQDAYGYTF. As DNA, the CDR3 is TGTGCCAGCAGGGAACAGGACGCCTATGGCTACACCTTC.